What follows are 9 T cell receptor beta chains derived from one specimen sequenced in a study of vaccination and CD4 T cells after COVID-19. Their antigens are not known. Once obtained from cultured CD4+ T cells, the DNA was sequenced using the Oncomine TCR Beta short-read assay. MiXCR, run by TCRdb on the PCR reads, gives a single entry per CDR3 protein. The profile shows approximately 11,000 distinct CDR3 sequences, around 23% of them singletons. The sample's treatment: approximately 9-day PBMC culture with coronavirus spike peptide pools or control peptides (ViraFEST assay). The specimen comprised CD4+ T cells from blood, cultured in vitro, sampled after SARS-CoV-2 vaccination. The receptors come from a human donor who had recovered from COVID-19.

The rearrangement links TRBV19 to TRBJ2-3; D is perhaps TRBD1 (5 bases). CDR1 LNHDA and CDR2 SQIVND come from the germline V gene (reference sequence). Trimming took 7 bases from V and 4 from J, leaving 15 bases between them. CDR3 length: 14 amino acids. The CDR3 DNA reads TGTGCCAGTACCTCGCGTCAGGGTCCAGATACGCAGTATTTT. Its protein product is CASTSRQGPDTQYF.

The V gene is TRBV27, the J gene TRBJ2-7, with 11 positions matching TRBD1. V was clipped by 6 bases and J by 3 bases; unmatched bases: 4. This CDR3 spans 14 amino acids. Germline V gene lookup returns CDR1 MNHEY and CDR2 SMNVEV (reference sequence). This chain's CDR3 is CASSPGTGGYEQYF. CDR3 coding DNA: TGTGCCAGCAGCCCCGGGACAGGGGGCTACGAGCAGTACTTC.

This clonotype has a handful of counts. The chain is built from TRBV20-1 and TRBJ1-6; D unclear. V lost 3 bases to trimming and J lost 2 bases, with 11 bases between them. Looked up from germline, CDR1 is DFQATT and CDR2 is SNEGSKA (reference sequence). The CDR3 covers 15 residues. Here the CDR3 reads CSASMGFPYNSPLHF. CDR3 DNA sequence: TGCAGTGCTAGCATGGGGTTCCCCTATAATTCACCCCTCCACTTT.

The J gene is TRBJ2-7, the V gene TRBV6-5, with D perhaps matching TRBD1 or TRBD2 (5 bases each). Trimming stripped 0 bases from V and 6 bases from J, with 6 bases between. The length of the CDR3 is 12 residues. Germline CDR1 is MNHEY and CDR2 is SVGAGI. DNA for the CDR3: TGTGCCAGCAGTTACTCGAGGGGCGAGCAGTACTTC. Its protein product is CASSYSRGEQYF.

This chain joins TRBV2 and TRBJ2-1; 7 nucleotides line up with TRBD2. The CDR3 spans 13 residues. Trimming took 10 bases from V and 6 from J; bases not matched to a gene: 9. CDR1 is SNHLY and CDR2 is FYNNEI in the germline V gene. The CDR3 spells CAIRTRKGNEQFF. In DNA form, the CDR3 reads TGTGCCATACGGACTAGGAAGGGCAATGAGCAGTTCTTC.

A few counts support this clonotype. The chain is built from TRBV24-1 and TRBJ2-7; D gene unclear. The V end lost 4 bases, the J end lost 5 bases, and 14 bases lay between the germline ends. CDR3 length: 14 amino acids. Germline V lookup: CDR1 KGHDR, CDR2 SFDVKD. The CDR3, as DNA: TGTGCCACCAGTGAGTCCCGAGATATAAACGAGCAGTACTTC. It encodes CATSESRDINEQYF.

The chain recombines TRBV4-3 with TRBJ2-7; 7 nucleotides agree with TRBD1. Germline trimming cut 4 bases from V and 0 bases from J; bases unmatched to any gene: 6. The germline CDR1 and CDR2 sequences are LGHNA and YSLEER. This CDR3 has 15 residues. The CDR3 nucleotides are TGCGCCAGCAGCCTAACCGGGACAGCCTCCTACGAGCAGTACTTC. Protein product: CASSLTGTASYEQYF.

This chain joins TRBV2 and TRBJ1-1, with D possibly TRBD1 on 5 matching bases. Germline assignment: CDR1 SNHLY and CDR2 FYNNEI. The germline V and J ends were trimmed by 5 bases and 0 bases, with 19 bases remaining between them. This CDR3 has 17 amino acids. CDR3 sequence (DNA): TGTGCCAGCAGTTGGGGCCACCTGACGGGCATGAACACTGAAGCTTTCTTT. Protein: CASSWGHLTGMNTEAFF.

V gene TRBV28 combines with J gene TRBJ1-2, with 8 nucleotides matching TRBD1. V trimming: 2 bases; J trimming: 4 bases; junction bases outside the gene matches: 6. This CDR3 comprises 15 residues. Germline CDR1 reads MDHEN; CDR2 reads SYDVKM. The CDR3 DNA reads TGTGCCAGCAGTTTAACGGCAGGGGGCTTCTATGGCTACACCTTC. It specifies CASSLTAGGFYGYTF.